This entry lists 12 T cell receptor beta chains sequenced from one sample in a study of T cells after posttransplantation cyclophosphamide. A marrow graft followed busulfan-fludarabine conditioning, with cyclophosphamide on days +3 and +4. TCRdb's copy holds only in-frame clones and misses some; the assay was immunoSEQ multiplex PCR. This sample has about 500 clones, each found more than once. Sequencing was performed on PBMCs, taken 32 days after allogeneic stem cell transplant with posttransplant cyclophosphamide. These TCRs come from a young adult male patient who received an allogeneic stem cell transplant from a related donor, was CMV-positive, and had acute GVHD only. Some of these T cells may belong to the graft donor.

This clone is classed as large. This chain's CDR3 is CASSVRQGTQETQYF. The CDR3 DNA sequence: TGTGCCAGCAGCGTGCGACAGGGGACACAAGAGACCCAGTACTTC. The J gene is TRBJ2-5, the V gene TRBV7-8; the match to TRBD1 covers 8 bases. The CDR3 sequence is 15 residues long. The V and J ends lost 5 bases and 2 bases, in that order; junction bases with no gene match: 7. Germline V gene sequence: CDR1 SGHVS, CDR2 FQNEAQ.

This clone is classed as medium-sized. The chain recombines TRBV10-3 with TRBJ1-2, with D uncertain. The CDR3 has 14 residues. Germline V CDR1 and CDR2: ENHRY, SYGVKD. V was trimmed by 3 bases and J by 0 bases, leaving 8 bases between them. CDR3: CAISDASSNYGYTF. CDR3 DNA sequence: TGTGCCATCAGTGACGCGTCGTCTAACTATGGCTACACCTTC.

This clone qualifies as medium-sized. The V and J genes are TRBV5-1 and TRBJ2-7; D unclear. The CDR3 loop spans 13 amino acids. V was trimmed by 0 bases and J by 7 bases, leaving 11 bases between them. Germline V gives CDR1 SGHRS, CDR2 YFSETQ. The CDR3 DNA is TGCGCCAGCAGCTTGGAGTTTCGTCAGGAGCAGTACTTC. Translating gives CASSLEFRQEQYF.

This clone qualifies as large. The chain carries TRBV29-1 and TRBJ1-5; TRBD1 might be the D (6 bases). CDR3 size: 13 residues. Deletions cut 7 bases from V and 4 bases from J, with 14 bases between. The germline V gene encodes CDR1 SQVTM and CDR2 ANQGSEA. CDR3 bases: TGCAGCGCTGAGGGGGGGCCGAATCAGCCCCAGCATTTT. Its protein product is CSAEGGPNQPQHF.

In its sample, this clone is medium-sized. The rearrangement links TRBV6-1 to TRBJ1-5; possibly TRBD1 for D (5 bases). CDR3 length: 17 amino acids. Germline CDR1 MNHNS, CDR2 SASEGT. Trimming removed 1 base from V and 9 bases from J, with 22 bases in between. DNA of the CDR3: TGTGCCAGCAGTGAAGTAGGGTTGGGGTCAGCCCAGGGGCCCCAGCATTTT. Its translation: CASSEVGLGSAQGPQHF.

Within the sample, this clone is medium-sized. This chain joins TRBV5-1 and TRBJ2-7, with D possibly TRBD2 on 7 matching bases. Looked up from germline, CDR1 is SGHRS and CDR2 is YFSETQ. V lost 2 bases and J 2 bases, leaving 8 bases between the germline ends. The CDR3 runs to 13 residues. In DNA, the CDR3 is TGCGCCAGCAGCTTCGGGGGGCCCTACGAGCAGTACTTC. Amino acid sequence: CASSFGGPYEQYF.

This clone is termed medium-sized (0.01 to 0.1%). The chain carries TRBV10-3 and TRBJ1-5; D not resolved. The CDR3 has 14 amino acids. The V and J ends lost 2 bases and 2 bases respectively, with 7 bases between them. Germline V gives CDR1 ENHRY, CDR2 SYGVKD. The CDR3 region is CAISESQGNQPQHF. The DNA for the CDR3 is TGTGCCATCAGTGAGAGTCAGGGCAATCAGCCCCAGCATTTT.

This clone has just a few counts. The V gene is TRBV4-2, the J gene TRBJ1-2; tentatively, D is TRBD1 (5 bases). Germline V CDR1 and CDR2: LGHNA, YNFKEQ. V was cut by 0 bases and J by 10 bases, with 9 bases left in between. The CDR3 consists of 12 residues. This CDR3 reads CASSQEGGYYTF. The CDR3 coding sequence is TGTGCCAGCAGCCAAGAGGGGGGGTACTACACCTTC.

This clone qualifies as medium-sized. The chain uses TRBV5-5 and TRBJ1-5; 8 positions match TRBD1. Germline CDR1 SGHKS, CDR2 YYEKEE (reference sequence). The CDR3 has 15 amino acids. V trimming: 4 bases; J trimming: 1 base; junction bases outside the gene matches: 4. The CDR3 spells CASSQGQDSNQPQHF. CDR3 nucleotide sequence: TGTGCCAGCAGCCAGGGACAGGACAGCAATCAGCCCCAGCATTTT.

This clone is large (0.1 to 1%). The genes are TRBV27 and TRBJ1-4; unclear D gene. The germline gives CDR1 MNHEY, CDR2 SMNVEV (reference sequence). Trimming took 5 bases from V and 7 from J, leaving 8 bases between them. This CDR3 contains 12 residues. CDR3 DNA sequence: TGTGCCAGCAGTACAAGAGGTGAAAAACTGTTTTTT. Translating it yields CASSTRGEKLFF. The whole variable domain, remainder taken from reference TRBV27 and TRBJ1-4, is EAQVTQNPRYLITVTGKKLTVTCSQNMNHEYMSWYRQDPGLGLRQIYYSMNVEVTDKGDVPEGYKVSRKEKRNFPLILESPSPNQTSLYFCASSTRGEKLFFGSGTQLSVL.

This clone counts as medium-sized. CDR3 amino acids: CSVERTGGGYGYTF. The CDR3 DNA follows: TGCAGCGTTGAAAGGACAGGGGGAGGGTATGGCTACACCTTC. The rearrangement links TRBV29-1 to TRBJ1-2, with 10 bases fitting TRBD1. CDR3 size: 14 residues. Trimming cost V 2 bases and J 5 bases; bases outside gene matches: 5. Germline V lookup: CDR1 SQVTM, CDR2 ANQGSEA. Looking up the rest from reference TRBV29-1 and TRBJ1-2 gives the full variable domain: SAVISQKPSRDICQRGTSLTIQCQVDSQVTMMFWYRQQPGQSLTLIATANQGSEATYESGFVIDKFPISRPNLTFSTLTVSNMSPEDSSIYLCSVERTGGGYGYTFGSGTRLTVV.

This clone is large within its sample. CDR3 in amino acids: CASSFRTGRGATEAFF. Written as DNA, the CDR3 is TGTGCCAGCAGCTTCCGGACAGGCCGAGGGGCCACTGAAGCTTTCTTT. The chain combines TRBV5-8 with TRBJ1-1; 7 bases align to TRBD1. The CDR3 has 16 amino acids. Germline CDR1 reads SGHTS; CDR2 reads YDEGEE. J lost 4 bases, V lost 2 bases, and 11 bases had no gene match.